The 12 T cell receptor beta chains below come from one sample, sequenced in a study of regulatory T cells in long-lasting Graves disease (dated by TCRdb to about 2021). Receptor libraries were prepared by multiplex PCR. The sequencer was an Illumina HiSeq 4000. To build TCR beta libraries, CDR3 regions were amplified by Arm-PCR using iRepertoire HTBI primers. TCRdb trimmed public reads at Q25 via fastp, called clones via MiXCR and kept in-frame beta chains. Each record represents a unique CDR3 protein, reported with the most common genes and DNA among its rows. The sample table shows a few hundred thousand distinct CDR3 sequences, and 15% to 20% are seen once. The top ten hold about a quarter of the sample. The time point label here, explained by the study, means: newly diagnosed GD, antithyroid drugs for less than 3 months. RNA was extracted from PBMCs in TRIzol for both TCR sequencing and RNA sequencing.

Separately, the same data were catalogued under a study of T cells in Graves' hyperthyroidism and ophthalmopathy.

The sample consisted of peripheral blood mononuclear cells (PBMCs), taken at new diagnosis, from a patient treated with antithyroid drugs. Receptor source: a young woman with Graves disease. Donor details come from another sample of the same person, matched by shared clones.

This clonotype was seen repeatedly, ten times or more. The gene calls are TRBV20-1 and TRBJ1-2; no reliable D call. The CDR3 totals 12 residues. From germline, CDR1 is DFQATT and CDR2 SNEGSKA (reference sequence). Trimming stripped 1 base from V and 5 bases from J, with 8 bases between. CDR3 sequence (DNA): TGCAGTGCTAGAGCGGGAAAGTATGGCTACACCTTC. Translation gives CSARAGKYGYTF.

This clonotype has at least ten counts. The chain is built from TRBV6-1 and TRBJ2-5; 10 bases match TRBD1. CDR1 and CDR2 from the germline V gene are MNHNS and SASEGT. The CDR3 contains 15 residues. Germline trimming cut 5 bases from V and 5 bases from J; bases unmatched to any gene: 8. The CDR3 here is CASSRPGQGMETQYF. CDR3 bases: TGTGCCAGCAGTAGGCCGGGACAGGGGATGGAGACCCAGTACTTC.

The CDR3 sequence is CASRGGTAYGYTF. CDR3 DNA sequence: TGTGCCAGTAGAGGAGGGACAGCCTATGGCTACACCTTC. The chain couples TRBV19 to TRBJ1-2; 7 bases align to TRBD1. Unmatched junction bases numbered 5, after V lost 6 bases and J lost 4 bases. Germline V gene sequence: CDR1 LNHDA, CDR2 SQIVND (reference sequence). CDR3 size: 13 residues.

V is TRBV7-2 and J is TRBJ1-1, with D unresolved. Deletions cut 2 bases from V and 1 base from J, with 14 bases between. The CDR3 length is 16 residues. CDR1 and CDR2 from the germline V gene are SGHTA and FQGNSA. CDR3: CASSLSIQRANTEAFF. CDR3 coding DNA: TGTGCCAGCAGCTTAAGTATCCAGCGAGCGAACACTGAAGCTTTCTTT.

Ten or more counts support this clonotype. The rearrangement links TRBV28 to TRBJ2-7, with TRBD2 matching 8 bases. The V gene's germline CDR1 is MDHEN and CDR2 SYDVKM. V was pared by 6 bases and J by 4 bases, with 8 bases of the junction left unmatched. This CDR3 has 14 residues. CDR3 in DNA: TGTGCCAGCAGACCAGGGACTAGTCGATACGAGCAGTACTTC. Encoded protein: CASRPGTSRYEQYF.

At least ten counts were recorded for this clonotype. J is TRBJ2-6 and V is TRBV5-1; perhaps TRBD1 as D (5 bases). In germline, CDR1 is SGHRS, CDR2 YFSETQ. V was clipped by 0 bases and J by 4 bases, with 11 bases between them. CDR3 size: 16 residues. The CDR3 loop reads CASSLAEGAGANVLTF. CDR3 sequence (DNA): TGCGCCAGCAGCTTGGCCGAAGGGGCCGGGGCCAACGTCCTGACTTTC. Based on the CDR3 plus reference TRBV5-1 and TRBJ2-6, the full variable domain is KAGVTQTPRYLIKTRGQQVTLSCSPISGHRSVSWYQQTPGQGLQFLFEYFSETQRNKGNFPGRFSGRQFSNSRSEMNVSTLELGDSALYLCASSLAEGAGANVLTFGAGSRLTVL.

This clonotype appeared a few times. V usage is TRBV3-1 and J usage is TRBJ2-3, with D hard to call. The CDR3 extends over 13 amino acids. Trimming took off 10 bases at V and 1 base at J, with 12 bases between the two ends. In germline, CDR1 is LGHDT, CDR2 YNNKEL (reference sequence). The CDR3: CATRHVGTDTQYF. The CDR3 DNA reads TGTGCCACCCGGCATGTAGGCACAGATACGCAGTATTTT.

In its sample, this clonotype was seen once. The V and J genes are TRBV27 and TRBJ2-3; D perhaps matches TRBD2 (6 bases). Germline CDR1 and CDR2: MNHEY and SMNVEV (reference sequence). The CDR3 is 16 amino acids. V dropped 1 base and J dropped 0 bases, with 11 bases sitting between them. CDR3 amino acids: CASSLWAGTSTDTQYF. The DNA for the CDR3 is TGTGCCAGCAGTTTATGGGCGGGAACTAGCACAGATACGCAGTATTTT.

The genes are TRBV6-2 or TRBV6-3 and TRBJ2-7; possible D gene TRBD1, 5 bases. This CDR3 region has 17 residues. In germline, CDR1 is MNHEY, CDR2 SVGEGT. The V gene lost 0 bases and the J gene lost 2 bases, with 17 bases spanning the gap. CDR3 sequence (DNA): TGTGCCAGCAGTTACTCGAAAGGGCCAGGGCCGCCCTACGAGCAGTACTTC. Encoded protein: CASSYSKGPGPPYEQYF.

The rearrangement links TRBV6-2 or TRBV6-3 to TRBJ1-2, with D perhaps TRBD1 (5 bases). Trimming shortened V by 7 bases and J by 6 bases, and 21 bases separated the two germline ends. CDR1 MNHEY and CDR2 SVGEGT come from the germline V gene. This CDR3 spans 15 amino acids. CDR3 sequence: CASMGLGAGWHGYTF. CDR3 nucleotide sequence: TGTGCCAGCATGGGGTTAGGGGCCGGGTGGCATGGCTACACCTTC.

The chain carries TRBV9 and TRBJ1-5; D uncertain. Germline V gene data show CDR1 as SGDLS and CDR2 as YYNGEE. V was cut by 0 bases and J by 0 bases, with 7 bases left in between. The length of the CDR3 is 15 residues. CDR3 nucleotides: TGTGCCAGCAGCGTAGGGGTTGATAGCAATCAGCCCCAGCATTTT. Residues: CASSVGVDSNQPQHF.

This clonotype was seen more than once but under ten times. The CDR3, as DNA: TGTGCCAGCACCCCGAAAAACACCATATATTTT. This sequence encodes CASTPKNTIYF. This sequence joins TRBV12-3 or TRBV12-4 and TRBJ1-3; D is unclear. The V end lost 7 bases, the J end lost 6 bases, and 7 bases lay between the germline ends. CDR3 size: 11 residues.